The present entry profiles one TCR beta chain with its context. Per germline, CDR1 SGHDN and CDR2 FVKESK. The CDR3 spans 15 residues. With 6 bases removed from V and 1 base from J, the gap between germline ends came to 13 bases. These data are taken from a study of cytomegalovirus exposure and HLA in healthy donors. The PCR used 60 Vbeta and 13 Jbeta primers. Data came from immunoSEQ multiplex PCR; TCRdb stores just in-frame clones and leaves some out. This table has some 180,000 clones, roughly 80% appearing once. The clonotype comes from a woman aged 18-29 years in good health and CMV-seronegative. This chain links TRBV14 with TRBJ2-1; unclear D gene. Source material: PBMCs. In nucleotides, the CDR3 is TGTGCCAGCAGTCATCTAGTTGGATCCTACAATGAGCAGTTCTTC. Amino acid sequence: CASSHLVGSYNEQFF.